A selection of T cell receptor beta chains follows, all from one sample in a study of long-term antiretroviral therapy in people with HIV. Method: immunoSEQ multiplex PCR; TCRdb's copy keeps in-frame clones and lacks some. The table shows tens of thousands of clones, with roughly 84% occurring only once. This material consisted of unsorted PBMCs, taken 3 years after starting antiretroviral therapy. The receptors derive from a middle-aged man with HIV. CDR3s include the opening cysteine and the closing phenylalanine or tryptophan. Fields, in order: D gene, V gene, J gene, clone size, CDR3 protein, CDR3 DNA. A D gene is named only where the DNA matches it firmly. A clone size is listed for some rows: how often the clone was seen (once, few, many), or a class if it is expanded.

TRBD2	TRBV27	TRBJ2-1	once	CASSLFPSGSYEQFF	TGTGCCAGCAGTTTATTTCCTAGCGGGAGCTATGAGCAGTTCTTC
TRBD1	TRBV5-1	TRBJ1-1	-	CASSLGARGGTEAFF	TGCGCCAGCAGCTTGGGCGCCAGGGGGGGTACTGAAGCTTTCTTT
-	TRBV4-1	TRBJ1-1	-	CASSPDRLNTEAFF	TGCGCCAGCAGCCCTGACAGACTGAACACTGAAGCTTTCTTT
TRBD1	TRBV2	TRBJ2-3	-	CASSDRAGGTDTQYF	TGTGCCAGCAGTGACAGGGCAGGGGGTACAGATACGCAGTATTTT
-	TRBV2	TRBJ2-5	-	CASSVTGTGQETQYF	TGTGCCAGCAGTGTGACAGGGACTGGGCAAGAGACCCAGTACTTC
-	TRBV30	TRBJ2-7	-	CAWSETSYEQYF	TGTGCCTGGAGTGAGACCAGCTACGAGCAGTACTTC
TRBD2	TRBV6-1	TRBJ2-3	-	CASKTSGRGTDTQYF	TGTGCCAGCAAGACTAGCGGGAGGGGAACAGATACGCAGTATTTT
TRBD2	TRBV7-6	TRBJ2-2	-	CASSLGREGTGELFF	TGTGCCAGCAGCTTAGGCAGGGAGGGCACCGGGGAGCTGTTTTTT
TRBD1	TRBV2	TRBJ2-1	-	CASSEAGQQYNEQFF	TGTGCCAGCAGTGAAGCGGGACAGCAGTACAATGAGCAGTTCTTC
TRBD2	TRBV29-1	TRBJ2-3	-	CSVGSGRFTDTQYF	TGCAGCGTTGGTAGCGGGAGGTTTACAGATACGCAGTATTTT
-	TRBV6-1	TRBJ1-5	once	CASSEAQRAAYNQPQHF	TGTGCCAGCAGTGAAGCGCAGCGTGCAGCGTACAATCAGCCCCAGCATTTT
TRBD2	TRBV19	TRBJ2-7	-	CASSIFAGAYEQYF	TGTGCCAGTAGTATCTTTGCGGGGGCCTACGAGCAGTACTTC
TRBD2	TRBV29-1	TRBJ2-1	-	CSVLGGRAVDEQFF	TGCAGCGTCTTGGGCGGGAGGGCCGTGGATGAGCAGTTCTTC
TRBD1	TRBV9	TRBJ2-7	-	CASSVTGGGEQYF	TGTGCCAGCAGCGTGACAGGGGGCGGGGAGCAGTACTTC
TRBD2	TRBV6-1	TRBJ2-3	-	CASSELAGGATDTQYF	TGTGCCAGCAGTGAATTAGCGGGGGGGGCCACAGATACGCAGTATTTT
TRBD1	TRBV29-1	TRBJ2-7	-	CSVEFGTGGSSYEQYF	TGCAGCGTTGAATTCGGGACAGGGGGATCCTCCTACGAGCAGTACTTC
-	TRBV4-1	TRBJ2-2	-	CASSQEQQGAGELFF	TGCGCCAGCAGCCAAGAACAGCAGGGCGCCGGGGAGCTGTTTTTT
TRBD1	TRBV5-5	TRBJ1-4	-	CASSFRTGVGEKLFF	TGTGCCAGCAGCTTTAGGACAGGGGTGGGTGAAAAACTGTTTTTT
TRBD1	TRBV7-2	TRBJ1-6	-	CASSPEDRDRNSPLHF	TGTGCCAGCAGCCCCGAGGACCGGGACAGGAATTCACCCCTCCACTTT
-	TRBV18	TRBJ2-7	-	CASSPALGGPGDEQYF	TGTGCCAGCTCACCGGCCCTGGGGGGTCCAGGGGACGAGCAGTACTTC
-	TRBV9	TRBJ2-1	-	CASSVGGPYNEQFF	TGTGCCAGCAGCGTCGGGGGGCCCTACAATGAGCAGTTCTTC
-	TRBV6-5	TRBJ2-5	-	CASSNGRTGTQYF	TGTGCCAGCAGTAACGGACGGACGGGGACCCAGTACTTC
TRBD2	TRBV19	TRBJ2-2	once	CASKSGGETGELFF	TGTGCCAGCAAAAGCGGGGGAGAAACCGGGGAGCTGTTTTTT
TRBD1	TRBV4-1	TRBJ2-7	-	CASSQDWAGGTYEQYF	TGCGCCAGCAGCCAAGATTGGGCAGGGGGAACCTACGAGCAGTACTTC
-	TRBV12-5	TRBJ1-5	-	CASGLLVDLYSNQPQHF	TGTGCTAGTGGTTTGTTGGTGGATCTGTATAGCAATCAGCCCCAGCATTTT
-	TRBV30	TRBJ1-3	-	CAWSEKVGSSGNTIYF	TGTGCCTGGAGTGAAAAGGTCGGCAGCTCTGGAAACACCATATATTTT
TRBD2	TRBV12-5	TRBJ2-7	-	CASGLVLTSGGTYEQYF	TGTGCTAGTGGTTTGGTACTGACTAGCGGGGGGACCTACGAGCAGTACTTC
TRBD1	TRBV7-9	TRBJ1-1	-	CASSFGTGGDRNTEAFF	TGTGCCAGCAGCTTCGGGACAGGGGGCGATCGGAACACTGAAGCTTTCTTT
-	TRBV6-5	TRBJ1-2	-	CASSYSFAGFGYTF	TGTGCCAGCAGTTACTCTTTTGCGGGTTTTGGCTACACCTTC
TRBD1	TRBV18	TRBJ2-7	once	CASSPQGQGAKDEQYF	TGTGCCAGCTCACCACAGGGACAGGGGGCGAAGGACGAGCAGTACTTC
TRBD2	TRBV7-3	TRBJ2-1	-	CASSVSGTSGYNEQFF	TGTGCCAGCAGCGTCAGTGGGACTAGCGGCTACAATGAGCAGTTCTTC
-	TRBV19	TRBJ1-5	few	CASSIRGNQPQHF	TGTGCCAGTAGTATTAGGGGCAATCAGCCCCAGCATTTT
-	TRBV29-1	TRBJ2-3	-	CICGTDTQYF	TGCATTTGTGGAACAGATACGCAGTATTTT
-	TRBV27	TRBJ1-5	-	CASSSASSNQPQHF	TGTGCCAGCAGTTCCGCCAGTAGCAATCAGCCCCAGCATTTT
-	TRBV28	TRBJ1-4	-	CASSVTPGPRISTNEKLFF	TGTGCCAGCAGTGTAACGCCGGGACCCCGGATTTCAACTAATGAAAAACTGTTTTTT
TRBD1	TRBV7-2	TRBJ2-7	once	CASSLEAGGPYEQYF	TGTGCCAGCAGCTTAGAAGCAGGGGGACCCTACGAGCAGTACTTC
-	TRBV18	TRBJ2-7	-	CASSPGPGTAYEQYF	TGTGCCAGCTCACCCGGGCCAGGGACTGCCTACGAGCAGTACTTC
-	TRBV6-5	TRBJ2-2	-	CASSLGPNTGELFF	TGTGCCAGCAGTCTTGGACCCAACACCGGGGAGCTGTTTTTT
TRBD2	TRBV7-9	TRBJ2-7	-	CASSPGWTSSYEQYF	TGTGCCAGCAGCCCAGGCTGGACTAGTAGCTACGAGCAGTACTTC
-	TRBV14	TRBJ2-7	-	CASSQDPGPYEQYF	TGTGCCAGCAGCCAAGATCCGGGCCCCTACGAGCAGTACTTC
-	TRBV4-1	TRBJ2-5	-	CASSKAGVETQYF	TGCGCCAGCAGCAAAGCAGGGGTAGAGACCCAGTACTTC
-	TRBV2	TRBJ2-7	-	CASSERGSQNEQYF	TGTGCCAGCAGTGAACGGGGTTCTCAGAACGAGCAGTACTTC